This note documents a single T cell receptor beta chain sequence. There are 19 residues in the CDR3. Germline CDR1 LNHDA, CDR2 SQIVND (reference sequence). V gave up 3 bases and J gave up 2 bases; unmatched junction bases: 15. The sample originates from a study of T cell changes during pregnancy in multiple sclerosis. TCRdb keeps only in-frame clones here, not all; method: immunoSEQ multiplex PCR. Of 45,000 to 55,000 clones listed, around 92% are singletons. The sequencing used CD4+ T cells from peripheral blood mononuclear cells, collected in the second trimester of pregnancy. This chain links TRBV19 with TRBJ1-5; 8 bases align to TRBD1. This TCR derives from a female donor in good health, enrolled as a control in a pregnancy study. The CDR3 sequence: CASSIRGQGPRLGNQPQHF. For the CDR3, the DNA is TGTGCCAGTAGTATCCGCGGACAGGGTCCTCGGCTTGGCAATCAGCCCCAGCATTTT.